The source of this T cell receptor (beta chain) is a study of lung T cells in sarcoidosis with Löfgren's syndrome. TCRdb re-derived calls from the reads in MiXCR, one entry per CDR3 protein. The sample has some 18,000 distinct CDR3 sequences, about 20% seen once; the top ten hold 4.1%. The CDR3 covers 16 residues. V was clipped by 5 bases and J by 7 bases, with 21 bases between them. CDR1 is MNHNS, CDR2 SASEGT, per germline. By sample share, this clonotype is medium-sized. The sequenced sample was CD4+ T cells from PBMCs. This TCR was sampled from a human donor with sarcoidosis (Löfgren's syndrome or another form), or a control subject (not recorded which). The rearrangement links TRBV6-1 to TRBJ2-1, with unresolved D. The CDR3 DNA reads TGTGCCAGCAGTTATGATTTGGGCAAGGTGGGGAATGAGCAGTTCTTC. It is translated as CASSYDLGKVGNEQFF.